The rows below give T cell receptor beta chains drawn from one sample of a study of blood T cell repertoires in COVID-19. The table came from immunoSEQ multiplex PCR; TCRdb's copy has only in-frame clones and leaves some out. The data contain about 190,000 clones, less than 90% of them singletons. The sequenced sample was peripheral blood. The origin of the receptors is a human donor in a cohort sampled during active COVID-19. Each CDR3 is given with its conserved first and last residue. The D gene is left open where the match is weak. A clone size is listed for some rows: how often the clone was seen (once, few, many), or a class if it is expanded.

J,size,D,V,CDR3,DNA
TRBJ1-2,-,TRBD1,TRBV28,CATLDRIYGYTF,TGTGCCACCTTGGACAGGATCTATGGCTACACCTTC
TRBJ2-7,-,-,TRBV24-1,CATSDGSPLSYEQYF,TGTGCCACCAGTGATGGCAGTCCCCTTTCCTACGAGCAGTACTTC
TRBJ2-2,-,-,TRBV2,CASSAQYTGELFF,TGTGCCAGCAGTGCCCAGTACACCGGGGAGCTGTTTTTT
TRBJ1-5,-,TRBD1,TRBV2,CASRDRGGNQPQHF,TGTGCCAGCAGGGACAGGGGGGGGAATCAGCCCCAGCATTTT
TRBJ2-1,-,-,TRBV5-8,CASSRGGAVANEQFF,TGTGCCAGCAGCCGCGGGGGCGCGGTCGCTAATGAGCAGTTCTTC
TRBJ2-5,once,-,TRBV9,CASSGAHQETQYF,TGTGCCAGCAGCGGAGCGCACCAAGAGACCCAGTACTTC
TRBJ2-7,-,TRBD1,TRBV28,CASRTGGFYEQYF,TGTGCCTCGAGGACAGGGGGATTCTACGAGCAGTACTTC
TRBJ1-2,-,-,TRBV5-1,CASSSGHQGPPIYGYTF,TGCGCCAGCAGCTCGGGACATCAGGGCCCACCTATCTATGGCTACACCTTC
TRBJ1-2,-,TRBD1,TRBV28,CASSTDRGRPYGYTF,TGTGCCAGCAGTACCGACAGGGGGCGTCCCTATGGCTACACCTTC
TRBJ2-1,-,TRBD2,TRBV19,CASNPERGYYNEQFF,TGTGCCAGTAACCCAGAGCGGGGGTACTACAATGAGCAGTTCTTC
TRBJ2-7,once,TRBD2,TRBV6-5,CASSTRTSGDYEQYF,TGTGCCAGCAGCACCCGGACTAGCGGAGACTACGAGCAGTACTTC
TRBJ2-7,-,-,TRBV19,CASSIGQAYEQYF,TGTGCCAGTAGTATAGGGCAGGCCTACGAGCAGTACTTC
TRBJ1-3,-,-,TRBV24-1,CATSDLTENSGNTIYF,TGTGCCACCAGTGATTTGACAGAAAACTCTGGAAACACCATATATTTT
TRBJ2-5,-,-,TRBV12-5,CASGSGVGQETQYF,TGTGCTAGTGGGTCAGGGGTCGGACAAGAGACCCAGTACTTC
TRBJ1-1,-,-,TRBV28,CASTRRGGNTEAFF,TGTGCCAGCACCAGACGGGGTGGGAACACTGAAGCTTTCTTT
TRBJ1-2,-,-,TRBV27,CASRRVQGITNYGYTF,TGTGCCAGCAGGAGGGTCCAAGGGATCACTAACTATGGCTACACCTTC
TRBJ1-2,-,TRBD1,TRBV5-1,CASTGQGTYGYTF,TGCGCCAGTACCGGACAGGGAACCTATGGCTACACCTTC
TRBJ2-5,-,TRBD2,TRBV5-1,CASSLEPGLGSQYF,TGCGCCAGCAGCTTGGAACCGGGACTAGGGTCCCAGTACTTC
TRBJ2-3,-,-,TRBV5-1,CASSYQGATDTQYF,TGCGCCAGCAGCTACCAAGGGGCCACAGATACGCAGTATTTT
TRBJ2-4,-,-,TRBV6-5,CASSYSTSGAKNIQYF,TGTGCCAGCAGTTACTCGACTTCCGGGGCCAAAAACATTCAGTACTTC
TRBJ2-5,-,TRBD1,TRBV19,CASGGQSRGETQYF,TGTGCCAGTGGGGGACAGTCTCGGGGAGAGACCCAGTACTTC
TRBJ1-4,-,TRBD1,TRBV18,CASSPRGQLNEKLFF,TGTGCCAGCTCACCTAGGGGGCAACTTAATGAAAAACTGTTTTTT
TRBJ1-1,-,TRBD1,TRBV10-2,CASSQTGGWDTEAFF,TGCGCCAGCAGCCAAACAGGGGGCTGGGACACTGAAGCTTTCTTT
TRBJ2-1,-,-,TRBV10-1,CASHSRFLSYNEQFF,TGCGCCAGCCATTCCAGGTTCCTTTCCTACAATGAGCAGTTCTTC
TRBJ2-1,-,-,TRBV5-8,CASSLGQGVGEQFF,TGTGCCAGCAGCTTGGGGCAGGGTGTAGGGGAGCAGTTCTTC